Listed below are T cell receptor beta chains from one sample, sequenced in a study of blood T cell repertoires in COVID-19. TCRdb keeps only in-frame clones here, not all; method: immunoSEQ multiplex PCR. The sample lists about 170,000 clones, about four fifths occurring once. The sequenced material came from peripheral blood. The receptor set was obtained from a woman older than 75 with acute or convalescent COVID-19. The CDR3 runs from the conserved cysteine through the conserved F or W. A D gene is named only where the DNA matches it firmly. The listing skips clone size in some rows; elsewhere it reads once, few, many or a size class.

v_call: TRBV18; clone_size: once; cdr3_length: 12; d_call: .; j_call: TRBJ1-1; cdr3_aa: CASSPGLLEAFF; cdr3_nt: TGTGCCAGCTCACCCGGACTACTTGAAGCTTTCTTT
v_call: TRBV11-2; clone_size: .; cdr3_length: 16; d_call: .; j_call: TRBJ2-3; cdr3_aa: CASSPMGGPNTDTQYF; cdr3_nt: TGTGCCAGCAGCCCTATGGGGGGACCCAACACAGATACGCAGTATTTT
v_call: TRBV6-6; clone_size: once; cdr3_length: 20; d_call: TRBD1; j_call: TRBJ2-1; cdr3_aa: CASSHGAGQGTSSSYNEQFF; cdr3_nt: TGTGCCAGCAGTCATGGAGCGGGACAGGGGACTTCAAGCTCCTACAATGAGCAGTTCTTC
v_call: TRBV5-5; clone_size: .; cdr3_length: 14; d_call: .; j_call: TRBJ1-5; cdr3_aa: CASSLDGGKQPQHF; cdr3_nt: TGTGCCAGCAGCTTGGACGGGGGGAAGCAGCCCCAGCATTTT
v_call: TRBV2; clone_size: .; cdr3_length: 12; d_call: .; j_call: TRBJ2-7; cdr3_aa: CASSYRVGEQYF; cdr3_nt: TGTGCCAGCAGTTACAGGGTTGGCGAGCAGTACTTC
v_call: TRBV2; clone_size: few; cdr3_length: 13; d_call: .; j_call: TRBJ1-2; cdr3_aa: CASRTGFSYGYTF; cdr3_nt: TGTGCCAGCCGAACGGGGTTTAGCTATGGCTACACCTTC
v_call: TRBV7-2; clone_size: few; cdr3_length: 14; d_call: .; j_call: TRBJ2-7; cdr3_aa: CASSFGMRRYEQYF; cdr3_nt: TGTGCCAGCAGCTTCGGGATGAGGCGGTACGAGCAGTACTTC
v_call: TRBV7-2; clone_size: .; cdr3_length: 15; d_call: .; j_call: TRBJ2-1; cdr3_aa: CASSHCDSAPPEQFF; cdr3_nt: TGTGCCAGCAGCCACTGCGACTCCGCCCCCCCTGAGCAGTTCTTC
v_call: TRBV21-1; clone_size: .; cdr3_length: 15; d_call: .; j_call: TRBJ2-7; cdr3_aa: CASRLDRPISYEQYF; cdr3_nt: TGTGCCAGCAGACTTGACAGGCCGATCTCCTACGAGCAGTACTTC
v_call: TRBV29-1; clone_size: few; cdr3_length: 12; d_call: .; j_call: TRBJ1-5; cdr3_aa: CSVGTADQPQHF; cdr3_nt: TGCAGCGTTGGGACAGCTGATCAGCCCCAGCATTTT
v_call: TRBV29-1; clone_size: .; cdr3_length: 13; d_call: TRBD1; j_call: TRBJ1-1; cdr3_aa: CSVATGGDTEAFF; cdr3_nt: TGCAGCGTCGCGACAGGGGGCGACACTGAAGCTTTCTTT
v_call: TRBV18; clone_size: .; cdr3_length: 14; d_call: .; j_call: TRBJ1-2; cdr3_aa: CASSPPTENYGYTF; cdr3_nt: TGTGCCAGCTCACCCCCGACAGAAAACTATGGCTACACCTTC
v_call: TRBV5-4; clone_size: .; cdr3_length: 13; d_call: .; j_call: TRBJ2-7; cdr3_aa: CASSLTGSYEQYF; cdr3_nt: TGTGCCAGCAGCCTAACAGGGTCCTACGAGCAGTACTTC
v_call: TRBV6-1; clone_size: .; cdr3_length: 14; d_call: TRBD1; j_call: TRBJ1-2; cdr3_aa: CASSERTGSYGYTF; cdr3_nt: TGTGCCAGCAGTGAACGGACAGGAAGCTATGGCTACACCTTC
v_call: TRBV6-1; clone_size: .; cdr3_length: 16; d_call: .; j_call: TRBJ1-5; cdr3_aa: CASSDRAGGGNQPQHF; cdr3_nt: TGTGCCAGCAGTGACAGGGCAGGTGGAGGCAATCAGCCCCAGCATTTT
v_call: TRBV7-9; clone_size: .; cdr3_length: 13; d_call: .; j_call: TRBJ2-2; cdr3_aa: CASSLDSTGELFF; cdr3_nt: TGTGCCAGCAGCTTAGACAGCACCGGGGAGCTGTTTTTT
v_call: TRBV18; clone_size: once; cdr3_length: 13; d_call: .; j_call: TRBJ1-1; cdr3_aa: CASSPRGNTEAFF; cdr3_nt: TGTGCCAGCTCACCAAGGGGGAACACTGAAGCTTTCTTT
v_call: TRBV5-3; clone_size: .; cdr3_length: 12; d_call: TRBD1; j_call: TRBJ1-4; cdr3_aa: CARSRTGGVLFF; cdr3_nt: TGTGCCAGAAGCAGGACAGGGGGCGTGCTGTTTTTT
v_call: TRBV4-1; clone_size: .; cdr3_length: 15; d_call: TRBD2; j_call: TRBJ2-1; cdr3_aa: CASSQVLAVYNEQFF; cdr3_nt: TGCGCCAGCAGCCAGGTGCTAGCGGTCTACAATGAGCAGTTCTTC
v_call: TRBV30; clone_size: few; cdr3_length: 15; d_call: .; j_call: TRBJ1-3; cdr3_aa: CAWSVPGPSGNTIYF; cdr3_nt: TGTGCCTGGAGTGTACCAGGGCCCTCTGGAAACACCATATATTTT
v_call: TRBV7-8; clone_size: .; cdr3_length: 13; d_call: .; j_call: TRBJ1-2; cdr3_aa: CASSRRGDYGYTF; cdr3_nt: TGTGCCAGCAGTAGACGCGGGGACTATGGCTACACCTTC
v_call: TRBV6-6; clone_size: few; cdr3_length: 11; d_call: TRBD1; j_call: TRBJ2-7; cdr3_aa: CASRKGDRQYF; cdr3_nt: TGTGCCAGCAGAAAAGGGGACAGACAGTACTTC
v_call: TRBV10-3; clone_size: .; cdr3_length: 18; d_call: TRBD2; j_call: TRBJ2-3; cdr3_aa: CAISARGVGLAGADTQYF; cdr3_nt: TGTGCCATCAGTGCAAGGGGGGTGGGACTAGCGGGAGCAGATACGCAGTATTTT
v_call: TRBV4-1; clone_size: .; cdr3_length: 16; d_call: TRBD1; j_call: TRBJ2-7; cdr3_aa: CASSQGSGQRDYEQYF; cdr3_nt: TGCGCCAGCAGCCAAGGTTCGGGACAGCGAGATTACGAGCAGTACTTC
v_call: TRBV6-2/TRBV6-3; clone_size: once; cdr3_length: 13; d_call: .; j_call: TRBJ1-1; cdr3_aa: CASSYSEGTEAFF; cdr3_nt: TGTGCCAGCAGTTACTCGGAGGGGACTGAAGCTTTCTTT
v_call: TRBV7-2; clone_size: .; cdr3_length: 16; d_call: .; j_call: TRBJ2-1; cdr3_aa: CASSALGGSSYNEQFF; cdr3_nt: TGTGCCAGCAGCGCTTTAGGCGGTAGCTCCTACAATGAGCAGTTCTTC
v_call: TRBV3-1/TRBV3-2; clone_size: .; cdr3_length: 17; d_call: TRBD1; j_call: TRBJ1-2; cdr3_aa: CASSQARRTGGNYGYTF; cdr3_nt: TGTGCCAGCAGCCAAGCGCGAAGGACAGGGGGTAACTATGGCTACACCTTC
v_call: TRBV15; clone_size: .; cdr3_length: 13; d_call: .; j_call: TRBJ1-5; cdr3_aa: CATRTDYNQPQHF; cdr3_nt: TGTGCCACCAGGACAGATTACAATCAGCCCCAGCATTTT
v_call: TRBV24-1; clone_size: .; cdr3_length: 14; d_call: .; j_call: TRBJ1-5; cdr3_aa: CATSDSFAGQPQHF; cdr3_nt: TGTGCCACCAGTGATAGTTTTGCGGGACAGCCCCAGCATTTT
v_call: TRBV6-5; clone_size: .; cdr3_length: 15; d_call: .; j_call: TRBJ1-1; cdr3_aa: CASSSLAGGNTEAFF; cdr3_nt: TGTGCCAGCAGTTCCCTCGCGGGGGGGAACACTGAAGCTTTCTTT
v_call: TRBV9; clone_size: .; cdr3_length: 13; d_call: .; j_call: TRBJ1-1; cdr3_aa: CASSVNPGTEAFF; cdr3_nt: TGTGCCAGCAGCGTAAACCCCGGCACTGAAGCTTTCTTT
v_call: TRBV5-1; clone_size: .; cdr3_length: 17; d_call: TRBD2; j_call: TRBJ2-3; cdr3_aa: CASSSGLAAPVTDTQYF; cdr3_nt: TGCGCCAGCAGCTCCGGACTAGCGGCCCCTGTCACAGATACGCAGTATTTT
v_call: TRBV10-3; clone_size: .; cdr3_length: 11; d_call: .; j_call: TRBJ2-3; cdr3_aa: CARGHTDTQYF; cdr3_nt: TGTGCCAGGGGGCACACAGATACGCAGTATTTT
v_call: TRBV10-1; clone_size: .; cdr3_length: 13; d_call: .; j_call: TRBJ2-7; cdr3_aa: CASSESGSYEQYF; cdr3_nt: TGCGCCAGCAGTGAGTCGGGCAGCTACGAGCAGTACTTC
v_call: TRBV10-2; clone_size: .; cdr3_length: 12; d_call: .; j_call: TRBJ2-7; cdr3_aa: CASSEALYEQYF; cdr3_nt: TGCGCCAGCAGTGAGGCGCTCTACGAGCAGTACTTC
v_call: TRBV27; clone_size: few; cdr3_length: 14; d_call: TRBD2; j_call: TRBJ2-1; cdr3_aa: CASSLERGMGEQFF; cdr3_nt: TGTGCCAGCAGTTTAGAGCGGGGGATGGGTGAGCAGTTCTTC
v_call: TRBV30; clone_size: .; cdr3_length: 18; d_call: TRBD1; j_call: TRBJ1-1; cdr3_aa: CAWRVILGTGNMNTEAFF; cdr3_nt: TGTGCCTGGAGAGTAATCCTCGGGACAGGGAACATGAACACTGAAGCTTTCTTT
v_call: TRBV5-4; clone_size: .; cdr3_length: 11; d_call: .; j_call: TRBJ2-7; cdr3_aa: CASSFYGESYF; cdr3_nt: TGTGCCAGCAGCTTTTACGGGGAGTCGTACTTC
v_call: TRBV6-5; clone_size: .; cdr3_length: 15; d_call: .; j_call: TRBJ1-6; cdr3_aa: CASSQGYPANSPLHF; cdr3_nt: TGTGCCAGCAGTCAGGGATATCCGGCTAATTCACCCCTCCACTTT
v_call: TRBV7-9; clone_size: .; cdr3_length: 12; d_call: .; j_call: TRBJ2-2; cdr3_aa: CASSLYTGELFF; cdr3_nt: TGTGCCAGCAGCTTATATACCGGGGAGCTGTTTTTT
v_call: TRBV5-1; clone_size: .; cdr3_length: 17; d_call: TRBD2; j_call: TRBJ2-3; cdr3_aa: CASSYRTSGARGDTQYF; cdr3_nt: TGCGCCAGCAGCTACAGGACTAGCGGTGCCCGGGGAGATACGCAGTATTTT
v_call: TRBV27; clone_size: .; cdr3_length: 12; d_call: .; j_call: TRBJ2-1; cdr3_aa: CASSLPDNEQFF; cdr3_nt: TGTGCCAGCAGTCTCCCGGACAATGAGCAGTTCTTC
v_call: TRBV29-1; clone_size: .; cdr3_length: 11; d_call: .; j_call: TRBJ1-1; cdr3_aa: CSVLSSTEAFF; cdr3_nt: TGCAGCGTCTTGAGCTCGACTGAAGCTTTCTTT
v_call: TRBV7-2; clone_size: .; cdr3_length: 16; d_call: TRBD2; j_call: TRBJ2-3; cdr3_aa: CASSLDRPGGEDTQYF; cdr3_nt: TGTGCCAGCAGCTTAGACCGTCCGGGAGGAGAAGATACGCAGTATTTT
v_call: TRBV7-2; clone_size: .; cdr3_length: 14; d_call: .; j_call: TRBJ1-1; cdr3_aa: CASSQGVETNEAFF; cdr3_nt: TGTGCCAGCAGCCAAGGGGTGGAGACGAATGAAGCTTTCTTT
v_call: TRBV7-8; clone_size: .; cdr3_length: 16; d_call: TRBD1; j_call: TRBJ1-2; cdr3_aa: CASSSRGDRAHYGYTF; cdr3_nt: TGTGCCAGCAGCTCACGGGGGGACAGGGCTCACTATGGCTACACCTTC
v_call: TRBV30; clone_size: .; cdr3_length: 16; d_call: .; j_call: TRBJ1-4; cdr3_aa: CAWSVPLGHTNEKLFF; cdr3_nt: TGTGCCTGGAGTGTTCCGTTGGGACATACTAATGAAAAACTGTTTTTT
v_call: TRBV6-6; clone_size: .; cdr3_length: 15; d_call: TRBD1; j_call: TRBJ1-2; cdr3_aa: CASTTGQGAYYGYTF; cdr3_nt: TGTGCCAGCACCACCGGACAGGGGGCTTACTATGGCTACACCTTC
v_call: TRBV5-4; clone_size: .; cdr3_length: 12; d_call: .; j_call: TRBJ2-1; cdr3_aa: CASSIQGLAQFF; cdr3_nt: TGTGCCAGCAGCATCCAAGGGCTAGCGCAGTTCTTC
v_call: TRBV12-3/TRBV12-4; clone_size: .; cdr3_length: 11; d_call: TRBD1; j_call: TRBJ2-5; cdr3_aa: CASSQQGAQYF; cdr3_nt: TGTGCCAGCAGTCAACAGGGGGCCCAGTACTTC
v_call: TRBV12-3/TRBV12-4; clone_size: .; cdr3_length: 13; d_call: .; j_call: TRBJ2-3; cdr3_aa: CASSLRLSDTQYF; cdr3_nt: TGTGCCAGCAGTTTAAGACTATCAGATACGCAGTATTTT
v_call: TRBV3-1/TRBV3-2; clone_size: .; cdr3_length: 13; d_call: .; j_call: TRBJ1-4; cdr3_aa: CASSHWGGEKLFF; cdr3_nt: TGTGCCAGCAGCCACTGGGGAGGCGAAAAACTGTTTTTT